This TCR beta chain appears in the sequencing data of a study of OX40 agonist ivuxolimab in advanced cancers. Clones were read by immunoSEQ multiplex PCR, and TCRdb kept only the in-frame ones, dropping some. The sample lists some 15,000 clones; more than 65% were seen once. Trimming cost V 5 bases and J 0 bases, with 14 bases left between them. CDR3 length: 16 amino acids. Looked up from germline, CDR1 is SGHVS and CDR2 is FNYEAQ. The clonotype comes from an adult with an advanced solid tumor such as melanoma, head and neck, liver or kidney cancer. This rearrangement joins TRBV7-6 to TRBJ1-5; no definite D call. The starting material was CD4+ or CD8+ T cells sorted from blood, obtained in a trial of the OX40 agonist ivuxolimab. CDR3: CASSEKAFLSNQPQHF. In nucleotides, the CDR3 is TGTGCCAGCAGCGAAAAGGCCTTTCTTAGCAATCAGCCCCAGCATTTT.